This T cell receptor (beta chain) was documented in a study of beta chain features in type 1 diabetes. Study as a whole: Examination of sorted cells across all samples involved over 95 million cells. Study outcomes and limitations: TCRB CDR3 length was moderately but significantly reduced in all four CD4+ subsets of Type 1 diabetes patients. Fewer junction insertions and more nucleotide deletions appeared in type 1 diabetes patients.

On this clone itself: The antigen remains unidentified.

The CDR3 spans 11 residues. Germline CDR1 is MDHEN and CDR2 is SYDVKM. Trimming cost V 5 bases and J 10 bases, with 9 bases left between them. Sequenced material consisted of expressed TCRB transcripts (all of the isolated RNA was reverse transcribed). Sequencing used immunoSEQ multiplex PCR; TCRdb keeps in-frame clones, though not all of them. The table records hundreds of thousands of clones, about an eighth of them present only once. This clonotype originated in a man aged 18-30 years with type 1 diabetes. The V gene is TRBV28, the J gene TRBJ2-1; D is unclear. The material sequenced was naive CD4+ T cells from blood. CDR3 loop: CASSPSWEQFF. Here the CDR3 DNA reads TGTGCCAGCAGTCCCTCGTGGGAGCAGTTCTTC.